This TCR beta chain was identified in a study of blood T cell repertoires in COVID-19. About the study: Both acute and convalescent COVID-19 samples were obtained from the United States, Italy and Spain. T cells, B-cell-depleted T cells, or PBMCs supplied cDNA or gDNA.

This CDR3 is 14 amino acids long. The ends were cut back, 2 bases at V and 1 base at J, with 6 bases in the middle. Germline V lookup: CDR1 ENHRY, CDR2 SYGVKD. In the source study's methods: Amplification with reference gene primers provided the estimates of nucleated cell counts. The repertoire was sequenced with immunoSEQ multiplex PCR; TCRdb's copy has only in-frame clones and lacks some. V, J and clone size were drawn from that table, and D and trimming were deduced from the DNA. Of more than 100,000 clones in the sample, about 80% were seen once. Material: peripheral blood. The TCR originated in a woman in her fifties or sixties with acute or convalescent COVID-19. The J gene is TRBJ2-1, the V gene TRBV10-3; tentative D call: TRBD1 (5 bases). The CDR3 loop is CAISEQGSYNEQFF. The DNA of the CDR3 is TGTGCCATCAGTGAGCAGGGATCCTACAATGAGCAGTTCTTC.